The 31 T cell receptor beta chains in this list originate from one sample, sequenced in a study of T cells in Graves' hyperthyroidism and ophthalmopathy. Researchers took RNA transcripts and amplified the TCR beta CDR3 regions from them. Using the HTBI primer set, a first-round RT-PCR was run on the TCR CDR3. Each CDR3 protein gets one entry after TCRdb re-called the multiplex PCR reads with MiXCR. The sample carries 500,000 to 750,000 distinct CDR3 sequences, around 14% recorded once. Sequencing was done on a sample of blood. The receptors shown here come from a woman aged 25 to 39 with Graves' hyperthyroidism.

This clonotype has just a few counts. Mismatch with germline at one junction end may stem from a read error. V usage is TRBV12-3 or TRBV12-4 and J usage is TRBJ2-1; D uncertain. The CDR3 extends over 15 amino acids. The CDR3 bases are TGTGCCAGCAGTTTAGTCCTGAGCTCCCACAATGAGCAGTTCTTC. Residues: CASSLVLSSHNEQFF.

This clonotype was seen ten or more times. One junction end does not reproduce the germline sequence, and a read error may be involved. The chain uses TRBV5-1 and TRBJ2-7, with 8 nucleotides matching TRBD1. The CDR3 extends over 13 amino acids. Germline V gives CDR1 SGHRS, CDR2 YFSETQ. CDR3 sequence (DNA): TGTGCCAGCAGTCTCGACAGGGGTGGGGAGCAGTACTTC. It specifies CASSLDRGGEQYF.

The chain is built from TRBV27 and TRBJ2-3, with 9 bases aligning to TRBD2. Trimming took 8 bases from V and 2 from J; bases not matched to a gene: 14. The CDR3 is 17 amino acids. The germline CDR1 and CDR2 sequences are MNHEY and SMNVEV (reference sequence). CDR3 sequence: CASYLNRLAGNTDTQYF. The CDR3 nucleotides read TGTGCCAGCTACCTCAACAGGCTAGCGGGGAACACAGATACGCAGTATTTT.

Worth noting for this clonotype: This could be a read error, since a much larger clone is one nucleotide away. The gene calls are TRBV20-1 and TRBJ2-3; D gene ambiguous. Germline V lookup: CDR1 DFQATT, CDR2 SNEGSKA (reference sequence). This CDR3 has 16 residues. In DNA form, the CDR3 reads TGCAGTGCTAGAGACCCGGGCGACGGAACTACAGATACGCAGTGTTTT. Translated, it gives CSARDPGDGTTDTQCF.

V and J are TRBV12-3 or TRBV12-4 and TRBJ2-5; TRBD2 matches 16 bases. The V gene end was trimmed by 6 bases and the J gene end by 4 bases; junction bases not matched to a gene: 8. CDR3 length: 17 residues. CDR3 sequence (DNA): TGTGCCAGCAGATACGGGACTAGCGGGAGGGCCGGAGAGACCCAGTACTTC. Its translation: CASRYGTSGRAGETQYF.

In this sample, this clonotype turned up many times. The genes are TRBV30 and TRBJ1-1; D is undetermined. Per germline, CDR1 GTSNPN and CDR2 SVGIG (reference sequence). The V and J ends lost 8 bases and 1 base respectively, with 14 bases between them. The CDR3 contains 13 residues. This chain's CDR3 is CAREGRGNTEAFF. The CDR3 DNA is TGTGCCCGGGAGGGCCGAGGGAACACTGAAGCTTTCTTT. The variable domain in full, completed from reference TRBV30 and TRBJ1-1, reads SQTIHQWPATLVQPVGSPLSLECTVEGTSNPNLYWYRQAAGRGLQLLFYSVGIGQISSEVPQNLSASRPQDRQFILSSKKLLLSDSGFYLCAREGRGNTEAFFGQGTRLTVV.

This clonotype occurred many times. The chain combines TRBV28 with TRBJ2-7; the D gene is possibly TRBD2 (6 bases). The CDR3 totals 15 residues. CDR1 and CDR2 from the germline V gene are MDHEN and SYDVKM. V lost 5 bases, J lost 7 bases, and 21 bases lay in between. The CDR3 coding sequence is TGTGCCAGCAGTCCCCCCCGGCGGGGAGACGGGGAGCAGTACTTC. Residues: CASSPPRRGDGEQYF.

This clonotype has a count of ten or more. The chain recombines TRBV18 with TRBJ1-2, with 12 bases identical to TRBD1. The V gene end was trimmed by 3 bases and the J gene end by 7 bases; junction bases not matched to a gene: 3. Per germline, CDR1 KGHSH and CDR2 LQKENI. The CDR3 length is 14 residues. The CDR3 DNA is TGTGCCAGCTCACCGGGGACAGGGGGCGTTGGCTACACCTTC. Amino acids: CASSPGTGGVGYTF.

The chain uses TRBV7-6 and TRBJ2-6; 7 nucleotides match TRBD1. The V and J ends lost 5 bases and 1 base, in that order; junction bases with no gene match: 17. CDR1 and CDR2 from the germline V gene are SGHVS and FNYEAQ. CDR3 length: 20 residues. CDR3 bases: TGTGCCAGCAGCCAAACAACCAGGGGGAGTGAACGGTCTGGGGCCAACGTCCTGACTTTC. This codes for CASSQTTRGSERSGANVLTF.

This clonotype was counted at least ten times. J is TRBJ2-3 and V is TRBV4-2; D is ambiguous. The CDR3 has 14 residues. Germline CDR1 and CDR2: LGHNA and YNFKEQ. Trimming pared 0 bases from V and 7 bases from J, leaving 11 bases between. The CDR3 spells CASSQDSQLHTQYF. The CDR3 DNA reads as TGTGCCAGCAGCCAAGATTCACAACTACATACGCAGTATTTT.

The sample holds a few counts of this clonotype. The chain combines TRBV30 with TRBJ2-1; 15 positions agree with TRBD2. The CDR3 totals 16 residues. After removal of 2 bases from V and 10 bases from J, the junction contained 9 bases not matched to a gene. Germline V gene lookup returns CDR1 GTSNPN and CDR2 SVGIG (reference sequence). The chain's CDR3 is CAWSLRTSGRAWEQFF. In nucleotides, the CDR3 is TGTGCCTGGAGTCTAAGGACTAGCGGGAGGGCGTGGGAGCAGTTCTTC.

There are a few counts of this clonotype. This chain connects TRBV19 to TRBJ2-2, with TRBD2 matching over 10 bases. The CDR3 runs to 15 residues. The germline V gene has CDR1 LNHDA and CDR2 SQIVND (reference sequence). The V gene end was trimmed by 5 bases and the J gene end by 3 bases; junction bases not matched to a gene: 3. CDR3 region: CASSWLAGDTGELFF. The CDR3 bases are TGTGCCAGTAGTTGGCTAGCGGGAGACACCGGGGAGCTGTTTTTT.

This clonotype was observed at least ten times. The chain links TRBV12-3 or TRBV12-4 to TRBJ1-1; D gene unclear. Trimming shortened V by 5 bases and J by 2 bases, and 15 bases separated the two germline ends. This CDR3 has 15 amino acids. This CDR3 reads CASSHHFTENTEAFF. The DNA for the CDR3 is TGTGCCAGCAGTCACCATTTTACAGAAAACACTGAAGCTTTCTTT.

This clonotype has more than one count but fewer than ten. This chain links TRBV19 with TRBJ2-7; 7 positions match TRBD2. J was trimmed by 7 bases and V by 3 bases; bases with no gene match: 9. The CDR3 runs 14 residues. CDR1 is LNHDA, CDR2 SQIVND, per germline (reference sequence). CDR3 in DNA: TGTGCCAGTAGTATTCTAGGCGGGAGTGTGGAGCAGTACTTC. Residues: CASSILGGSVEQYF.

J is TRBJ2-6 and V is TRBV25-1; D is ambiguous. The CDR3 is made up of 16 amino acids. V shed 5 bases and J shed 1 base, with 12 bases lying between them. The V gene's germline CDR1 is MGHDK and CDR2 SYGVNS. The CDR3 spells CASSLSVSSGANVLTF. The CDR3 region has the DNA TGTGCCAGCAGTTTGAGTGTGAGTTCTGGGGCCAACGTCCTGACTTTC.

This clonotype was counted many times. CDR3 nucleotides: TGCAGTGCTACCGAAGCGGGAGTGAGCACAGATACGCAGTATTTT. Its translation: CSATEAGVSTDTQYF. The rearrangement links TRBV20-1 to TRBJ2-3, with 8 bases matching TRBD2. This CDR3 is built from 15 residues. Germline values: CDR1 DFQATT, CDR2 SNEGSKA (reference sequence). J lost 0 bases, V lost 4 bases, and 6 bases had no gene match.

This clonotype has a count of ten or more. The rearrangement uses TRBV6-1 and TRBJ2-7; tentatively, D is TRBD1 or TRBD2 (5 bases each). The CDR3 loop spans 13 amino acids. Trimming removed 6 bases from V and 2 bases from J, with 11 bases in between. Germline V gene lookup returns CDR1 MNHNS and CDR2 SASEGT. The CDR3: CASRREGPYEQYF. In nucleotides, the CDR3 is TGTGCCAGCAGGAGAGAGGGACCCTACGAGCAGTACTTC.

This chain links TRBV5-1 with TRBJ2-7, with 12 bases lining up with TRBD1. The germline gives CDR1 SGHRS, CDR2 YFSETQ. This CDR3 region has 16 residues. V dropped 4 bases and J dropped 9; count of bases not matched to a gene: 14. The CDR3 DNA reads TGCGCCAGCAGCATCGCGGGACAGGGGGCTATTGGCGGGCAGTACTTC. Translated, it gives CASSIAGQGAIGGQYF. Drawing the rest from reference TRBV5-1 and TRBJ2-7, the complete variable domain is KAGVTQTPRYLIKTRGQQVTLSCSPISGHRSVSWYQQTPGQGLQFLFEYFSETQRNKGNFPGRFSGRQFSNSRSEMNVSTLELGDSALYLCASSIAGQGAIGGQYFGPGTRLTVT.

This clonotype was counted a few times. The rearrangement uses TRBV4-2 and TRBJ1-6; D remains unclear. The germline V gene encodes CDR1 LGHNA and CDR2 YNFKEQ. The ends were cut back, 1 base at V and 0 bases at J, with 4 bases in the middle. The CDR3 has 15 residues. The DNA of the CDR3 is TGTGCCAGCAGCCAAGTAACCTCCTATAATTCACCCCTCCACTTT. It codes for CASSQVTSYNSPLHF.

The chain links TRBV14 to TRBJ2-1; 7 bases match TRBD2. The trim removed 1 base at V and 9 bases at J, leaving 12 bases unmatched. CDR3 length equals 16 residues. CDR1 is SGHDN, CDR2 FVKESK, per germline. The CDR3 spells CASSQVSSGNNIEQFF. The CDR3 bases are TGTGCCAGCAGCCAAGTATCGAGCGGGAACAATATTGAGCAGTTCTTC.

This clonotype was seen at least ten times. DNA for the CDR3: TGTGCCACCAGCAGACGGACAGCTTATGGCTACACCTTC. Residues: CATSRRTAYGYTF. The chain carries TRBV15 and TRBJ1-2; D possibly corresponds to TRBD1 (6 bases). The germline V gene encodes CDR1 LNHNV and CDR2 YYDKDF (reference sequence). V lost 2 bases to trimming and J lost 5 bases, with 9 bases between them. The CDR3 loop spans 13 amino acids.

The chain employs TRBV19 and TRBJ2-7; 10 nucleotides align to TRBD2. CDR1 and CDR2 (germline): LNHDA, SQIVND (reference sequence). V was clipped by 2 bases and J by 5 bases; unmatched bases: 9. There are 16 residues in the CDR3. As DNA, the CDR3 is TGTGCCAGTAGTATATCTAGCGGGAGACCTCTAAACGAGCAGTACTTC. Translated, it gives CASSISSGRPLNEQYF. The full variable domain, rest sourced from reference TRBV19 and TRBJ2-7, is DGGITQSPKYLFRKEGQNVTLSCEQNLNHDAMYWYRQDPGQGLRLIYYSQIVNDFQKGDIAEGYSVSREKKESFPLTVTSAQKNPTAFYLCASSISSGRPLNEQYFGPGTRLTVT.

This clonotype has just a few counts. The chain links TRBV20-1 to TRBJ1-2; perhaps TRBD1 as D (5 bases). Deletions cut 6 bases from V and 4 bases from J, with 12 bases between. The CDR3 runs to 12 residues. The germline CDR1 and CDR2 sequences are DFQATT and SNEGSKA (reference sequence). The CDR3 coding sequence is TGCAGTGCAAGGGAGGGGACCTATGGCTACACCTTC. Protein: CSAREGTYGYTF.

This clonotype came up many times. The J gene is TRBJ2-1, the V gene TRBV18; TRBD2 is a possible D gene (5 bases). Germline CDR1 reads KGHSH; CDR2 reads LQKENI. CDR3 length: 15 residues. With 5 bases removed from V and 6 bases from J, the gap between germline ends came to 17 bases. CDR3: CASSAALRDANEQFF. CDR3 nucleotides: TGTGCCAGCTCAGCCGCCCTCCGGGATGCCAATGAGCAGTTCTTC.

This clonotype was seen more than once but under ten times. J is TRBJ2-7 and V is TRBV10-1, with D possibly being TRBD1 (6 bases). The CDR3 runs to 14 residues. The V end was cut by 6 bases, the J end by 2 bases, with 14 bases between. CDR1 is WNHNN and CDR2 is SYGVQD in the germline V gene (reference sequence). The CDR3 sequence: CASSASAGAYEQYF. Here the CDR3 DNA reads TGCGCCAGCAGCGCCTCGGCAGGGGCCTACGAGCAGTACTTC.

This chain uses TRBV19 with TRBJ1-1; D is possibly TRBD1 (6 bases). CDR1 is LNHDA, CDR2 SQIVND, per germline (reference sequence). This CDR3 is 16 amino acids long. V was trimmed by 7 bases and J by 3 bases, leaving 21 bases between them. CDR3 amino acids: CASTRGAPPADTEAFF. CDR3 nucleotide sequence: TGTGCCAGTACGCGGGGGGCCCCTCCGGCGGACACTGAAGCTTTCTTT.

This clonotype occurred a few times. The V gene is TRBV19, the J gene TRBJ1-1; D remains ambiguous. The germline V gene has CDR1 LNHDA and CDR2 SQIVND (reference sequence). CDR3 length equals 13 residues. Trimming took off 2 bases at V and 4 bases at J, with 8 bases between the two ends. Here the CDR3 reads CASSISVSTEAFF. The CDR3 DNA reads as TGTGCCAGTAGTATATCGGTCTCCACTGAAGCTTTCTTT.

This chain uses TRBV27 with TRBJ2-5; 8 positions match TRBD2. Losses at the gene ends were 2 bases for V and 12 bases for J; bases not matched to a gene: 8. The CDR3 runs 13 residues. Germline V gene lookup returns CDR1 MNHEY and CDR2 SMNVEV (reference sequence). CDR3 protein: CASSLRQQAGEYF. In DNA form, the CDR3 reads TGTGCCAGCAGTTTACGGCAACAAGCGGGGGAGTACTTC.

The CDR3 DNA reads as TGTGCCAGCAGTGGTGGAGGCGGGGGTACAGATACGCAGTATTTT. Translating it yields CASSGGGGGTDTQYF. The J gene is TRBJ2-3, the V gene TRBV28; 7 bases are shared with TRBD2. In germline, CDR1 is MDHEN, CDR2 SYDVKM. This CDR3 has 15 residues. With V trimmed by 5 bases and J by 3 bases, 8 bases remained unmatched. Variable domain in full (rest from reference TRBV28 and TRBJ2-3): DVKVTQSSRYLVKRTGEKVFLECVQDMDHENMFWYRQDPGLGLRLIYFSYDVKMKEKGDIPEGYSVSREKKERFSLILESASTNQTSMYLCASSGGGGGTDTQYFGPGTRLTVL.

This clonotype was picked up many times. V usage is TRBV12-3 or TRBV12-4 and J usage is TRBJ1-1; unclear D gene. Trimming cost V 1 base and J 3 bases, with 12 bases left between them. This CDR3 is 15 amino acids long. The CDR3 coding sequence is TGTGCCAGCAGTTTAGAAGGACGGAGATACACTGAAGCTTTCTTT. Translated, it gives CASSLEGRRYTEAFF.

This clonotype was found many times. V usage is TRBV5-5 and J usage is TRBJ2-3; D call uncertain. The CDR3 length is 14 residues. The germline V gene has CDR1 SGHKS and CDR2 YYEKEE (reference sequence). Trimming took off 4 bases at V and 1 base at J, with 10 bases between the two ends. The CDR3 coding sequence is TGTGCCAGCAGCGCGCCCCGGGGCACAGATACGCAGTATTTT. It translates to CASSAPRGTDTQYF.